A selection of T cell receptor beta chains follows, all from one sample in a study of T-cell memory formation after mild COVID-19. TCRdb recomputed calls from the 5' RACE reads with MiXCR, one row per CDR3 protein. The table has about 560,000 distinct CDR3 sequences, roughly 20% seen once. Sequencing input: PBMCs or a T cell subset sorted from them (not recorded which). The receptors derive from an adult woman who had mild COVID-19 (a few samples of this study predate the infection). Cell type and time point are not known. The CDR3 runs from the conserved cysteine through the conserved F or W. D genes are given only for firm matches. Where a row states a size, it is once, few, many or the class of an expanded clone; other rows omit it.

V: TRBV18; D: .; J: TRBJ1-4; size: .; DNA: TGTGCCAGCTCACCGGGGCAGGGCTTCTCCAATGAAAAACTGTTTTTT; CDR3: CASSPGQGFSNEKLFF
V: TRBV4-2; D: .; J: TRBJ1-5; size: many; DNA: TGTGCCAGCAGCCAAGCCGGGGGCGGCAATCAGCCCCAGCATTTT; CDR3: CASSQAGGGNQPQHF
V: TRBV3-1; D: TRBD1; J: TRBJ1-6; size: few; DNA: TGTGCCAGCAGCCAAGGTTGGACAGGGTCCTCACCCCTCCACTTT; CDR3: CASSQGWTGSSPLHF
V: TRBV7-2; D: .; J: TRBJ1-2; size: .; DNA: TGTGCCAGCAGCTTAGTGCTAGGGGGAATCTATGGCTACACCTTC; CDR3: CASSLVLGGIYGYTF
V: TRBV29-1; D: TRBD1; J: TRBJ2-3; size: .; DNA: TGCAGCGTTGAAGATCTGGGACAGGGCACAGATACGCAGTATTTT; CDR3: CSVEDLGQGTDTQYF
V: TRBV7-2; D: .; J: TRBJ1-2; size: few; DNA: TGTGCCAGCAGCTTAAACCCGGTCAGGGATTCGCATGGCTACACCTTC; CDR3: CASSLNPVRDSHGYTF
V: TRBV14; D: TRBD1; J: TRBJ1-5; size: .; DNA: TGTGCCAGCAGCCATACAGGGGCCCCCGGGCCCCAGCATTTT; CDR3: CASSHTGAPGPQHF
V: TRBV25-1; D: .; J: TRBJ1-6; size: .; DNA: TGTGCCAGCAGTGCGCCGGGGTTCTGGGCTTCACCCCTCCACTTT; CDR3: CASSAPGFWASPLHF
V: TRBV15; D: TRBD1; J: TRBJ1-5; size: .; DNA: TGTGCCACCAGCAGAGATCCGTTGAGACAGGGAAATCAGCCCCAGCATTTT; CDR3: CATSRDPLRQGNQPQHF
V: TRBV30; D: .; J: TRBJ1-6; size: .; DNA: TGTGCCTGGAGCCATGTGAGTTCACCCCTCCACTTT; CDR3: CAWSHVSSPLHF
V: TRBV10-3; D: .; J: TRBJ2-4; size: few; DNA: TGTGCCATCAGTGAGTCGGTGCGGGGTGCCTTAGCCAAAAACATTCAGTACTTC; CDR3: CAISESVRGALAKNIQYF
V: TRBV6-5; D: TRBD1; J: TRBJ2-2; size: few; DNA: TGTGCCAGCAGTTACTCAGGGACAGGGGTACCCGGGGAGCTGTTTTTT; CDR3: CASSYSGTGVPGELFF
V: TRBV4-2; D: .; J: TRBJ1-2; size: few; DNA: TGTGCCAGCAGCCAAGGGGCTCGAGGGCTGCTGAGCTATGGCTACACCTTC; CDR3: CASSQGARGLLSYGYTF
V: TRBV28; D: TRBD2; J: TRBJ2-7; size: .; DNA: TGTGCCAGCAGTTTACTGACTAGCGGGTGGGCCTACGAGCAGTACTTC; CDR3: CASSLLTSGWAYEQYF
V: TRBV24-1; D: .; J: TRBJ2-2; size: .; DNA: TGTGCCACCAGTGATGCGTGGGGAAACATCGGGGAGCTGTTTTTT; CDR3: CATSDAWGNIGELFF
V: TRBV5-6; D: .; J: TRBJ1-6; size: few; DNA: TGTGCCAGCAGCTTTTCGGGGCCCAATTCACCCCTCCACTTT; CDR3: CASSFSGPNSPLHF
V: TRBV3-1; D: .; J: TRBJ2-2; size: few; DNA: TGTGCCAGCAGCCATAGACAGGAGAACACCGGGGAGCTGTTTTTT; CDR3: CASSHRQENTGELFF
V: TRBV7-2; D: .; J: TRBJ2-2; size: few; DNA: TGTGCCAGCAGCTTAGTCTGGTCGAACACCGGGGAGCTGTTTTTT; CDR3: CASSLVWSNTGELFF
V: TRBV6-5; D: TRBD1; J: TRBJ1-2; size: .; DNA: TGTGCCAGCAGTTATACGACAGGGACTAACTATGGCTACACCTTC; CDR3: CASSYTTGTNYGYTF
V: TRBV7-3; D: .; J: TRBJ1-1; size: few; DNA: TGTGCCAGCAGCCGCCGAACCGGGACACCGAACACTGAAGCTTTCTTT; CDR3: CASSRRTGTPNTEAFF
V: TRBV20-1; D: TRBD1; J: TRBJ2-5; size: .; DNA: TGCAGTGCCCGGGGACAGGGGTACCAAGAGACCCAGTACTTC; CDR3: CSARGQGYQETQYF
V: TRBV7-9; D: .; J: TRBJ2-1; size: many; DNA: TGTGCCAGCAGCTTGGAGAGCTCCTACAATGAGCAGTTCTTC; CDR3: CASSLESSYNEQFF
V: TRBV7-9; D: .; J: TRBJ1-5; size: .; DNA: TGTGCCAGCAGCTTAGTTGGTGTAGATCAGCCCCAGCATTTT; CDR3: CASSLVGVDQPQHF
V: TRBV7-2; D: .; J: TRBJ1-3; size: few; DNA: TGTGCCAGCAGCTTGTCAGGTTCCTCTGGAAACACCATATATTTT; CDR3: CASSLSGSSGNTIYF
V: TRBV18; D: TRBD1; J: TRBJ1-5; size: .; DNA: TGTGCCAGCTCACCGGGACAGGCGGACAATCAGCCCCAGCATTTT; CDR3: CASSPGQADNQPQHF
V: TRBV7-3; D: .; J: TRBJ1-1; size: few; DNA: TGTGCCAGCAGCTTCTACAGGAACACTGAAGCTTTCTTT; CDR3: CASSFYRNTEAFF
V: TRBV13; D: .; J: TRBJ1-2; size: few; DNA: TGTGCCAGCAGCTTAGCCGGGGCTGACTATGGCTACACCTTC; CDR3: CASSLAGADYGYTF
V: TRBV6-5; D: .; J: TRBJ1-1; size: .; DNA: TGTGCCAGCAGTTACTCGATTCGGGGGAACACTGAAGCTTTCTTT; CDR3: CASSYSIRGNTEAFF
V: TRBV3-1; D: TRBD1; J: TRBJ2-7; size: .; DNA: TGTGCCAGCAGCGGGTTGGGACAGGGGGCTCTGTACGAGCAGTACTTC; CDR3: CASSGLGQGALYEQYF
V: TRBV5-1; D: TRBD2; J: TRBJ2-3; size: few; DNA: TGCGCCAGCAGCAGCGGGGGGGAACATATAAGCACAGATACGCAGTATTTT; CDR3: CASSSGGEHISTDTQYF
V: TRBV5-1; D: .; J: TRBJ1-1; size: .; DNA: TGCGCCAGCAGCTTGGGGGTGGCGGACACTGAAGCTTTCTTT; CDR3: CASSLGVADTEAFF
V: TRBV18; D: .; J: TRBJ1-1; size: .; DNA: TGTGCCAGCTCACCACAGAGCCTGCGCGGAGATTTCTTT; CDR3: CASSPQSLRGDFF
V: TRBV20-1; D: .; J: TRBJ2-5; size: .; DNA: TGCAGTGCTGGCCGGGCGGCCCGCCAAGAGACCCAGTACTTC; CDR3: CSAGRAARQETQYF
V: TRBV20-1; D: .; J: TRBJ1-5; size: .; DNA: TGCAGTGCTAGTGTCCAGCCCCAGGGCAATCAGCCCCAGCATTTT; CDR3: CSASVQPQGNQPQHF
V: TRBV6-1; D: TRBD2; J: TRBJ2-2; size: .; DNA: TGTGTCGCATCGGGACTAGCCTCGAACACCGGGGAGCTGTTTTTT; CDR3: CVASGLASNTGELFF
V: TRBV5-1; D: TRBD1; J: TRBJ2-1; size: few; DNA: TGCGCCAGCGGACAGGGGGGCGAATACAATGAGCAGTTCTTC; CDR3: CASGQGGEYNEQFF
V: TRBV12-3/TRBV12-4; D: TRBD2; J: TRBJ2-1; size: .; DNA: TGTGCCAGCAGCGGAGGCGGCCTAGCGGGAGAGTACTACAATGAGCAGTTCTTC; CDR3: CASSGGGLAGEYYNEQFF
V: TRBV6-2/TRBV6-3; D: .; J: TRBJ2-1; size: .; DNA: TGTGCCACGGGCCTAACCGTAAGGGAGCAGTTCTTC; CDR3: CATGLTVREQFF
V: TRBV7-9; D: TRBD1; J: TRBJ2-1; size: few; DNA: TGTGCCAGCAGCTTAGTTCGGCAGGGGGTGACCGGCAATGAGCAGTTCTTC; CDR3: CASSLVRQGVTGNEQFF
V: TRBV5-1; D: .; J: TRBJ2-4; size: many; DNA: TGCGCCAGCAGCTTGGGGGCCAAAAACATTCAGTACTTC; CDR3: CASSLGAKNIQYF
V: TRBV4-3; D: TRBD2; J: TRBJ2-7; size: few; DNA: TGCGCCAGCAGCCAGGGACTAGCGGGAGCCAGTTTCTCCTACGAGCAGTACTTC; CDR3: CASSQGLAGASFSYEQYF
V: TRBV6-6; D: .; J: TRBJ2-2; size: many; DNA: TGTGCCAGCACCCTCACCGGGGAGCTGTTTTTT; CDR3: CASTLTGELFF
V: TRBV7-2; D: .; J: TRBJ2-5; size: few; DNA: TGTGCCAGCAGGGATTGGATCGGGGGCGGAGAGACCCAGTACTTC; CDR3: CASRDWIGGGETQYF
V: TRBV5-1; D: .; J: TRBJ1-1; size: .; DNA: TGCGCCAGCAGCTTCCCGGAGGGAAGGCCTAAGAACACTGAAGCTTTCTTT; CDR3: CASSFPEGRPKNTEAFF
V: TRBV19; D: .; J: TRBJ2-2; size: few; DNA: TGTGCCAGTAGTATGCGGGGAGTTCAATGGGAGCTGTTTTTT; CDR3: CASSMRGVQWELFF
V: TRBV29-1; D: .; J: TRBJ1-2; size: few; DNA: TGCAGCGTCCCCCGGGACACCCTGAACTATGGCTACACCTTC; CDR3: CSVPRDTLNYGYTF
V: TRBV9; D: TRBD1; J: TRBJ1-5; size: few; DNA: TGTGCCAGCAGCCTTACAGGGGCCGGGAATCAGCCCCAGCATTTT; CDR3: CASSLTGAGNQPQHF